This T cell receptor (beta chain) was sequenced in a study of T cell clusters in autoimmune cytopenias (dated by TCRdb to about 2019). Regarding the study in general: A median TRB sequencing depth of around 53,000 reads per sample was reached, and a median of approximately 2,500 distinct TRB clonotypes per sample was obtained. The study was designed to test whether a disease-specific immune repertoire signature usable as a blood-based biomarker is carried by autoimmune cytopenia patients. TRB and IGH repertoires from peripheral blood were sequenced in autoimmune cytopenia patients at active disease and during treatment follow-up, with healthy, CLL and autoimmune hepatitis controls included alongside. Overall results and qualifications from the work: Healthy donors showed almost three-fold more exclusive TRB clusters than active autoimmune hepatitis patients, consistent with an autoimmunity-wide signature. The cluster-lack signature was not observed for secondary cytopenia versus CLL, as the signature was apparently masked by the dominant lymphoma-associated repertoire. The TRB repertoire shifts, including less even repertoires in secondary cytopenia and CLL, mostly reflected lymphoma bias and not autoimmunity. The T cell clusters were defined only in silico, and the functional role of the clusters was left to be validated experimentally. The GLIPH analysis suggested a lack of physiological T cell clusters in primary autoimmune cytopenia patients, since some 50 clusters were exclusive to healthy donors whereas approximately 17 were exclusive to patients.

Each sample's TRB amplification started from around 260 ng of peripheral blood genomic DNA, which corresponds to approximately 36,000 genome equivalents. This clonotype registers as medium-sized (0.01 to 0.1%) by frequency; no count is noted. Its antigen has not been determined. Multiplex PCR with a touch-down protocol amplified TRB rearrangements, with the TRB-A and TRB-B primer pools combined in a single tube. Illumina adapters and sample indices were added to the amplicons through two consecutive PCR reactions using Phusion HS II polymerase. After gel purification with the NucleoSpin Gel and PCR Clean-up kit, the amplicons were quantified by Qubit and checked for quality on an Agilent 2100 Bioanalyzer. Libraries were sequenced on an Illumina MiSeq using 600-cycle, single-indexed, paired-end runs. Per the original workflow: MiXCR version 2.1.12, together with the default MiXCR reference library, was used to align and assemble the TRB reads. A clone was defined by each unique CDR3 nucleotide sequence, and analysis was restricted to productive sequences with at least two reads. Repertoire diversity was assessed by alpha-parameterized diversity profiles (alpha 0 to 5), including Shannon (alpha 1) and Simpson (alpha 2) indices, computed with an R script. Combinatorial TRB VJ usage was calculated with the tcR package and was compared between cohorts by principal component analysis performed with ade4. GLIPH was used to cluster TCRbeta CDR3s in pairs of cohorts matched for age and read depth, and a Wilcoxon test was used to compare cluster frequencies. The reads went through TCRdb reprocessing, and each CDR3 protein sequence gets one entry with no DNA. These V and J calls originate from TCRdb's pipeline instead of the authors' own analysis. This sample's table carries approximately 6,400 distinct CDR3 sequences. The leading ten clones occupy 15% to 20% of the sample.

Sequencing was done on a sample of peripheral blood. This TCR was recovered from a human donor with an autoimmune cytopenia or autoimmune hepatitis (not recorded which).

The encoded CDR3 is CASRVPGTHYGYTF. Rearrangement joined TRBV6-5 to TRBJ1-2. Looking up the germline V gene yields CDR1 MNHEY and CDR2 SVGAGI. The CDR3 runs 14 residues from the cysteine to the phenylalanine. No DNA accompanies this entry.